This record concerns one TCR beta chain sequence. The antigen is unknown. The source of the sample is a study of cytomegalovirus exposure and HLA in healthy donors. Use of 60 Vbeta and 13 Jbeta primers characterized the PCR. Data came from immunoSEQ multiplex PCR; TCRdb stores just in-frame clones and leaves some out. The sample table sets out tens of thousands of clones. Study-wide results and limits: In an earlier analysis, about 87% or about 30%: the productive usage of most TCR beta V segments. Researchers reported from a later analysis that most CMV-associated TCR beta chains appeared HLA-restricted.

The CDR3 consists of 14 residues. The V gene's germline CDR1 is MGHRA and CDR2 YSYEKL. V was pared by 8 bases and J by 1 base, with 14 bases between. The V and J genes are TRBV4-1 and TRBJ1-1; weak D call: TRBD1 (6 bases). The source material was PBMCs. The sequence came from a man aged 50 to 60 in good health and CMV-seronegative. For the CDR3, the DNA is TGCGCCAGCGGAGACAGGTTTAAGAACACTGAAGCTTTCTTT. Protein sequence: CASGDRFKNTEAFF.